Shown below are 22 T cell receptor beta chains from a single sample sequenced in a study of blood T cell repertoires in COVID-19. Sequencing used immunoSEQ multiplex PCR; TCRdb keeps in-frame clones, though not all of them. The profile shows 100,000 to 150,000 clones, 84% of them singletons. The sequenced material came from peripheral blood. All receptors come from a woman of 80 years or more with acute or convalescent COVID-19.

The gene calls are TRBV5-1 and TRBJ1-1; D unresolved. The CDR3 sequence is 13 residues long. CDR1 is SGHRS, CDR2 YFSETQ, per germline. V lost 4 bases and J lost 0, with 7 bases in between. CDR3 in amino acids: CASSVQLNTEAFF. Written as DNA, the CDR3 is TGCGCCAGCAGCGTACAGTTGAACACTGAAGCTTTCTTT.

J is TRBJ1-5 and V is TRBV7-8, with D perhaps matching TRBD1 (5 bases). This CDR3 has 14 amino acids. Per the germline V gene, CDR1 is SGHVS and CDR2 is FQNEAQ. V was pared by 5 bases and J by 3 bases, with 11 bases between. The CDR3 region has the DNA TGTGCCAGCAGCCTTCCAGGGTTCAATCAGCCCCAGCATTTT. Its protein product is CASSLPGFNQPQHF.

The V gene is TRBV3-1 (or the pseudogene TRBV3-2), the J gene TRBJ1-6; D is undetermined. Per the germline V gene, CDR1 is LGHDT and CDR2 is YNNKEL (reference sequence). This CDR3 is built from 15 residues. Between the trimmed V and J ends, which lost 0 bases and 7 bases, there was a span of 10 bases. This CDR3 reads CASSQDFARNSPLHF. CDR3 bases: TGTGCCAGCAGCCAAGACTTCGCCAGGAATTCACCCCTCCACTTT.

This clone appeared a few times. The V call is TRBV5-1, the J call TRBJ1-1, with D possibly matching TRBD1 (5 bases). The V end lost 0 bases, the J end lost 0 bases, and 9 bases lay between the germline ends. CDR1 and CDR2 from the germline V gene are SGHRS and YFSETQ. The length of the CDR3 is 15 residues. In DNA form, the CDR3 reads TGCGCCAGCAGCTTGGGACAGATCATGAACACTGAAGCTTTCTTT. Protein product: CASSLGQIMNTEAFF.

This sequence joins TRBV4-3 and TRBJ1-2; the D gene is possibly TRBD1 (5 bases). With 4 bases removed from V and 0 bases from J, the gap between germline ends came to 12 bases. The V gene's germline CDR1 is LGHNA and CDR2 YSLEER. The CDR3 consists of 15 residues. The CDR3 nucleotides are TGCGCCAGCAGCCGAAACAGGAACTCTAACTATGGCTACACCTTC. Translating it yields CASSRNRNSNYGYTF.

The chain uses TRBV5-8 and TRBJ1-2, with TRBD1 matching over 9 bases. This CDR3 comprises 17 residues. J was trimmed by 5 bases and V by 4 bases; bases with no gene match: 15. Germline lookup yields CDR1 SGHTS and CDR2 YDEGEE. CDR3 DNA: TGTGCCAGCAGCCCCGGGACAGGGTTTCGATCTGGGTATGGCTACACCTTC. Its translation: CASSPGTGFRSGYGYTF.

The chain links TRBV2 to TRBJ2-5, with a tentative D call TRBD2 (7 bases). Per the germline V gene, CDR1 is SNHLY and CDR2 is FYNNEI. CDR3 length: 17 residues. Trimming shortened V by 2 bases and J by 5 bases, and 21 bases separated the two germline ends. In DNA form, the CDR3 reads TGTGCCAGCAGTGAATATTGGGGGGGGCAGGGTGAGGAGACCCAGTACTTC. Its protein is CASSEYWGGQGEETQYF.

This clone turned up a few times. The J gene is TRBJ1-2, the V gene TRBV5-6; D is perhaps TRBD1 (5 bases). V lost 4 bases, J lost 1 base, and 14 bases lay in between. The germline CDR1 and CDR2 sequences are SGHDT and YYEEEE. The CDR3 consists of 15 residues. Written as DNA, the CDR3 is TGTGCCAGCAGCGTACAGGCTCTCCTTAACTATGGCTACACCTTC. Its translation: CASSVQALLNYGYTF. The whole variable domain, remainder taken from reference TRBV5-6 and TRBJ1-2, is DAGVTQSPTHLIKTRGQQVTLRCSPKSGHDTVSWYQQALGQGPQFIFQYYEEEERQRGNFPDRFSGHQFPNYSSELNVNALLLGDSALYLCASSVQALLNYGYTFGSGTRLTVV.

This chain links TRBV5-4 with TRBJ2-3; the D gene is possibly TRBD2 (5 bases). Germline V CDR1 and CDR2: SGHNT, YYREEE (reference sequence). The length of the CDR3 is 15 residues. V was shortened by 4 bases and J by 5 bases, with 17 bases between the two germline ends. CDR3 sequence (DNA): TGTGCCAGCAGCCGGGGAGATGGGGTAAGAGATACGCAGTATTTT. Amino acid sequence: CASSRGDGVRDTQYF.

The chain uses TRBV9 and TRBJ1-6, with D perhaps matching TRBD1 (5 bases). CDR3 length equals 15 residues. CDR1 is SGDLS, CDR2 YYNGEE, per germline. The V gene lost 0 bases and the J gene lost 5 bases, with 9 bases spanning the gap. Here the CDR3 reads CASSVGSGHNSPLHF. The CDR3 nucleotides read TGTGCCAGCAGCGTAGGGTCAGGGCATAATTCACCCCTCCACTTT.

The chain carries TRBV5-1 and TRBJ1-2; no definite D call. The length of the CDR3 is 14 residues. With 0 bases removed from V and 3 bases from J, the gap between germline ends came to 9 bases. Per germline, CDR1 SGHRS and CDR2 YFSETQ. The CDR3 protein is CASSLASTDYGYTF. The DNA for the CDR3 is TGCGCCAGCAGCTTGGCCTCTACAGACTATGGCTACACCTTC.

The chain couples TRBV19 to TRBJ2-1; TRBD2 agrees at 8 bases. The germline gives CDR1 LNHDA, CDR2 SQIVND (reference sequence). The length of the CDR3 is 16 residues. Trimming cost V 5 bases and J 7 bases; bases outside gene matches: 13. The CDR3 DNA reads TGTGCCAGTAGTGGAAGAGGCGGGAGGCGCCCAAATGAGCAGTTCTTC. Amino acids: CASSGRGGRRPNEQFF.

V usage is TRBV9 and J usage is TRBJ1-2, with 7 bases aligning to TRBD1. The germline CDR1 and CDR2 sequences are SGDLS and YYNGEE. Trimming cost V 3 bases and J 2 bases; bases outside gene matches: 4. The CDR3 sequence is 14 residues long. The CDR3 loop is CASSASGQNYGYTF. The CDR3 DNA follows: TGTGCCAGCAGCGCCTCGGGACAGAACTATGGCTACACCTTC. Full variable domain (rest looked up from reference TRBV9 and TRBJ1-2): DSGVTQTPKHLITATGQRVTLRCSPRSGDLSVYWYQQSLDQGLQFLIQYYNGEERAKGNILERFSAQQFPDLHSELNLSSLELGDSALYFCASSASGQNYGYTFGSGTRLTVV.

The chain uses TRBV6-6 and TRBJ1-5; D not resolved. The V end was cut by 5 bases, the J end by 2 bases, with 13 bases between. Looked up from germline, CDR1 is MNHNY and CDR2 is SVGAGI (reference sequence). There are 15 residues in the CDR3. CDR3 coding DNA: TGTGCCAGCAGTACCCGGGGTGAGGGCAATCAGCCCCAGCATTTT. Its translation is CASSTRGEGNQPQHF.

This clone came up once. The chain couples TRBV6-5 to TRBJ1-3; 7 bases align to TRBD1. Germline CDR1 reads MNHEY; CDR2 reads SVGAGI. This CDR3 spans 14 amino acids. V trimming: 5 bases; J trimming: 5 bases; junction bases outside the gene matches: 6. The CDR3 protein is CASSRRGPRNTIYF. The CDR3 region has the DNA TGTGCCAGCAGTCGTAGGGGGCCCAGAAACACCATATATTTT.

The V and J genes are TRBV6-6 and TRBJ2-3; TRBD2 matches 13 bases. CDR3 length: 17 residues. The V gene end was trimmed by 6 bases and the J gene end by 5 bases; junction bases not matched to a gene: 11. Germline assignment: CDR1 MNHNY and CDR2 SVGAGI (reference sequence). The DNA of the CDR3 is TGTGCCAGCAGCCGAACTAGCGGGAGGGCCCAGGGAGATACGCAGTATTTT. It is translated as CASSRTSGRAQGDTQYF.

The rearrangement joins TRBV2 to TRBJ1-1; 7 bases map to TRBD1. This CDR3 region has 13 residues. Germline CDR1 SNHLY, CDR2 FYNNEI. J gave up 6 bases and V 6 bases, and 7 bases lay outside the gene matches. In DNA, the CDR3 is TGTGCCAGCAGGGGTGACAGGGCCCCTGAAGCTTTCTTT. It is translated as CASRGDRAPEAFF. Variable domain in full (rest from reference TRBV2 and TRBJ1-1): EPEVTQTPSHQVTQMGQEVILRCVPISNHLYFYWYRQILGQKVEFLVSFYNNEISEKSEIFDDQFSVERPDGSNFTLKIRSTKLEDSAMYFCASRGDRAPEAFFGQGTRLTVV.

The chain employs TRBV7-6 and TRBJ2-5; 7 bases map to TRBD2. Germline V gene data show CDR1 as SGHVS and CDR2 as FNYEAQ. CDR3 size: 14 residues. With 1 base clipped from V and 2 bases from J, the junction kept 1 base outside the gene matches. The CDR3 reads CASSLGGGQETQYF. CDR3 DNA sequence: TGTGCCAGCAGCTTAGGGGGGGGGCAAGAGACCCAGTACTTC.

The V gene is TRBV19, the J gene TRBJ1-5, with 9 bases fitting TRBD1. V shed 9 bases and J 4 bases; nucleotides not matched to a gene: 13. The CDR3 covers 16 residues. Germline CDR1 is LNHDA and CDR2 is SQIVND (reference sequence). The CDR3 protein is CASSPQGQGWNQPQHF. The CDR3 DNA sequence: TGTGCCAGCTCACCCCAGGGACAGGGTTGGAATCAGCCCCAGCATTTT.

The gene calls are TRBV6-5 and TRBJ1-4; no clear D. CDR1 is MNHEY, CDR2 SVGAGI, per germline. CDR3 size: 15 residues. Trimming removed 0 bases from V and 7 bases from J, with 12 bases in between. The CDR3 nucleotides are TGTGCCAGCAGTTACTCGCCGGGCGGGTCTGAAAAACTGTTTTTT. Translated, it gives CASSYSPGGSEKLFF.

As DNA, the CDR3 is TGTGCCAGTACCTCAGCCCCTTCCTCCCGGGACAGGGGCATAGATACGCAGTATTTT. Translated: CASTSAPSSRDRGIDTQYF. V usage is TRBV19 and J usage is TRBJ2-3, with 10 nucleotides matching TRBD1. Germline-derived CDR1 and CDR2 are LNHDA and SQIVND (reference sequence). The junction had 21 bases not matched to a gene; V was cut back by 7 bases and J by 5 bases. There are 19 residues in the CDR3.

The V and J genes are TRBV18 and TRBJ1-2, with 9 nucleotides matching TRBD1. V shed 4 bases, J shed 4 bases, and the junction held 1 base outside the gene matches. The germline V gene encodes CDR1 KGHSH and CDR2 LQKENI. This CDR3 spans 13 amino acids. The CDR3 region has the DNA TGTGCCAGCTCACTGGGACAGGGCTATGGCTACACCTTC. It codes for CASSLGQGYGYTF.